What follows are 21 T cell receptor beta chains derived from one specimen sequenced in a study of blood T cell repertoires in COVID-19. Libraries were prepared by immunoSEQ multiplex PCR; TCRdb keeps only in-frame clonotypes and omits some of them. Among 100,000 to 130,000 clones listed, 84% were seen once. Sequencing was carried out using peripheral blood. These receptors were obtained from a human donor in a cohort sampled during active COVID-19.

For the CDR3, the DNA is TGTGCCAGCAGTCTTGGGACACGCTCAACCTACGAGCAGTACTTC. This gives the protein CASSLGTRSTYEQYF. This rearrangement joins TRBV28 to TRBJ2-7; the D gene is possibly TRBD1 (6 bases). The CDR3 is made up of 15 amino acids. Trimming left V 5 bases short and J 2 bases short, with 16 bases between. Per germline, CDR1 MDHEN and CDR2 SYDVKM.

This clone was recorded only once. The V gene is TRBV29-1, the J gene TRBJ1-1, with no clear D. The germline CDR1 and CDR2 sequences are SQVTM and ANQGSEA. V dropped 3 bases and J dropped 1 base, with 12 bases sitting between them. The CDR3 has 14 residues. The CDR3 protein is CSVDEGRENTEAFF. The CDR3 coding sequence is TGCAGCGTTGATGAAGGGCGGGAGAACACTGAAGCTTTCTTT.

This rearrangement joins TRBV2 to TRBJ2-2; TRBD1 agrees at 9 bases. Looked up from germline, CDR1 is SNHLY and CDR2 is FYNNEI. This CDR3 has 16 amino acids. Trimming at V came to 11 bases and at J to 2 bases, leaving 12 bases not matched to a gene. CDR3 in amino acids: CAFRGTGNFNTGELFF. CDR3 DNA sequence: TGTGCCTTTAGGGGGACAGGGAATTTTAACACCGGGGAGCTGTTTTTT.

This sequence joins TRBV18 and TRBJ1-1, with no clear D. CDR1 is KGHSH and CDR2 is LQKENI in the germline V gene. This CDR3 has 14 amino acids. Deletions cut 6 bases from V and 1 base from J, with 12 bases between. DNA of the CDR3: TGTGCCAGCTCCCGACAAGTTCAGAACACTGAAGCTTTCTTT. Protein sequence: CASSRQVQNTEAFF.

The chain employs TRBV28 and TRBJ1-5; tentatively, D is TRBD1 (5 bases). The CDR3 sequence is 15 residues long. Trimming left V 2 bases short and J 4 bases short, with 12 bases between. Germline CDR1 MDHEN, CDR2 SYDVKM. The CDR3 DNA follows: TGTGCCAGCAGTTTACGGCAGGGCCAAAATCAGCCCCAGCATTTT. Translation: CASSLRQGQNQPQHF.

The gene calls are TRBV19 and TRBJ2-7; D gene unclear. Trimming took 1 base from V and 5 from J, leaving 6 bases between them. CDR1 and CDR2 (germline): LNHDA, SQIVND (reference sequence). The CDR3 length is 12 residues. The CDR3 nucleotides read TGTGCCAGTAGTATAGTCGGTGACGAGCAGTACTTC. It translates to CASSIVGDEQYF.

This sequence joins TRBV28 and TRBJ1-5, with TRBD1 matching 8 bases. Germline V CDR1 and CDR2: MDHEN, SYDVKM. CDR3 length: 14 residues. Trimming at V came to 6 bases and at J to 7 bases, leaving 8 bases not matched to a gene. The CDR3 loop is CASRPDRVAQPQHF. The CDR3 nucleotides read TGTGCCAGCAGACCGGACAGGGTAGCGCAGCCCCAGCATTTT.

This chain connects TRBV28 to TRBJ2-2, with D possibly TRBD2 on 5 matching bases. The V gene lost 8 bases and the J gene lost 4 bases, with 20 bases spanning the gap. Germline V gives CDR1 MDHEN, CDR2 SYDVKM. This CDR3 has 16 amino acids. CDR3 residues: CASRPPQRTFTGELFF. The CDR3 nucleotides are TGTGCCAGCCGCCCCCCCCAGCGGACTTTCACCGGGGAGCTGTTTTTT. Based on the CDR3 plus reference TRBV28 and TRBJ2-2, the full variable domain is DVKVTQSSRYLVKRTGEKVFLECVQDMDHENMFWYRQDPGLGLRLIYFSYDVKMKEKGDIPEGYSVSREKKERFSLILESASTNQTSMYLCASRPPQRTFTGELFFGEGSRLTVL.

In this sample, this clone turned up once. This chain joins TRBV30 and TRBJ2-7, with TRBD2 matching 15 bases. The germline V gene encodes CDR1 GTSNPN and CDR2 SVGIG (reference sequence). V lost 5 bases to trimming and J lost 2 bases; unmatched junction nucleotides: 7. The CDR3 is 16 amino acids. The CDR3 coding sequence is TGTGCCTGGGGAACGGGGACTAGCGGGAGGACCTACGAGCAGTACTTC. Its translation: CAWGTGTSGRTYEQYF.

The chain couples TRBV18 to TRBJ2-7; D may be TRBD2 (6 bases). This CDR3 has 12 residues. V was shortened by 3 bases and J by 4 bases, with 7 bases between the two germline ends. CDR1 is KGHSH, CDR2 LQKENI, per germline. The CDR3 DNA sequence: TGTGCCAGCTCACCCGGGACTTACGAGCAGTACTTC. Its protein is CASSPGTYEQYF.

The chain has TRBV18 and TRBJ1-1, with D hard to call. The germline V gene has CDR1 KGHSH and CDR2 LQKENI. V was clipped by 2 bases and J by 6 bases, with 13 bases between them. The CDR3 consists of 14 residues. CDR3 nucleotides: TGTGCCAGCTCACCAGGGGTTATCGGGGCTGAAGCTTTCTTT. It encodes CASSPGVIGAEAFF.

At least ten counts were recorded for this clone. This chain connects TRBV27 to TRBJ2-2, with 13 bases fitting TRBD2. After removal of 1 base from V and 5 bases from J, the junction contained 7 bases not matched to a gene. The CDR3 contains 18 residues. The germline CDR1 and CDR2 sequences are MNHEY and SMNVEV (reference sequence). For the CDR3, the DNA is TGTGCCAGCAGTTTATTCCGGACTAGCGGGAGTGGAACCGGGGAGCTGTTTTTT. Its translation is CASSLFRTSGSGTGELFF.

The CDR3 DNA sequence: TGTGCCAGCAGCCCCGGGACACCAAATTCCTACGAGCAGTACTTC. It specifies CASSPGTPNSYEQYF. This chain links TRBV11-3 with TRBJ2-7; D may be TRBD1 (6 bases). Trimming took 5 bases from V and 1 from J, leaving 15 bases between them. Germline V gives CDR1 SGHNT, CDR2 YENEEA. The CDR3 is 15 amino acids. The full variable domain, in which reference TRBV11-3 and TRBJ2-7 provide the parts outside the CDR3, is EAGVVQSPRYKIIEKKQPVAFWCNPISGHNTLYWYLQNLGQGPELLIRYENEEAVDDSQLPKDRFSAERLKGVDSTLKIQPAELGDSAVYLCASSPGTPNSYEQYFGPGTRLTVT.

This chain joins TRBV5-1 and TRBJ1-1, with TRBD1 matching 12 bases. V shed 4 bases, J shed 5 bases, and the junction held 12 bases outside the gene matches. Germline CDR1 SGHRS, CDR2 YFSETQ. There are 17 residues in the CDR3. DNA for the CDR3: TGCGCCAGCAGCCCAAACCCGGGACAGGGGGCTAAGACTGAAGCTTTCTTT. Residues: CASSPNPGQGAKTEAFF.

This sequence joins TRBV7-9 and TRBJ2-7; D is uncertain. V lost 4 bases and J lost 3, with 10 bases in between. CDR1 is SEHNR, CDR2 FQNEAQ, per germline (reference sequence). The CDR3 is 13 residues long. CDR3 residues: CASSSSLSYEQYF. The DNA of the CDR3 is TGTGCCAGCAGCTCCTCCCTAAGCTACGAGCAGTACTTC.

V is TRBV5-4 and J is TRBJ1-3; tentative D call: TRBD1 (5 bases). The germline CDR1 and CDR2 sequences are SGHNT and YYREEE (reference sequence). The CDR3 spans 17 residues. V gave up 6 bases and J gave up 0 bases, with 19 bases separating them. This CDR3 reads CASTSGGALRSGNTIYF. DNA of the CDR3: TGTGCCAGCACCTCCGGCGGGGCACTCCGCTCTGGAAACACCATATATTTT.

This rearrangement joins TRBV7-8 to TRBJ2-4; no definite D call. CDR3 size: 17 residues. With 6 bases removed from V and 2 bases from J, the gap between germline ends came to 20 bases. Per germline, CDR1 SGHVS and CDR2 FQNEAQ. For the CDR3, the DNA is TGTGCCAGCAGTCTAGGTGTAGGAGTAATGACCAAAAACATTCAGTACTTC. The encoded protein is CASSLGVGVMTKNIQYF.

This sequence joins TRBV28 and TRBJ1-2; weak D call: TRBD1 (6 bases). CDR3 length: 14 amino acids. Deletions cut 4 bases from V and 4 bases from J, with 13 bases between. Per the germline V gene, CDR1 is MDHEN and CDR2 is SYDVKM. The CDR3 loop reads CASSWGGLTYGYTF. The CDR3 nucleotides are TGTGCCAGCAGTTGGGGGGGGCTAACCTATGGCTACACCTTC.

CDR3 DNA: TGTGCCACCAGTGAGGGGCTGGGCATCTCCTACAATGAGCAGTTCTTC. It specifies CATSEGLGISYNEQFF. The gene calls are TRBV24-1 and TRBJ2-1; weak D call: TRBD1 (5 bases). The V gene lost 4 bases and the J gene lost 0 bases, with 12 bases spanning the gap. Germline V gene lookup returns CDR1 KGHDR and CDR2 SFDVKD. The CDR3 is 16 amino acids.

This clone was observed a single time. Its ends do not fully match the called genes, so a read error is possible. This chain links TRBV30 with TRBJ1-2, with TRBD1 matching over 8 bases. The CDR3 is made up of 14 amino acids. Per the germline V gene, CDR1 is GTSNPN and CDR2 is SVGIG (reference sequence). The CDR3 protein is CACARDRTKYGYTF. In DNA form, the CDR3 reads TGTGCCTGTGCCCGGGACAGGACTAAATATGGCTACACCTTC.

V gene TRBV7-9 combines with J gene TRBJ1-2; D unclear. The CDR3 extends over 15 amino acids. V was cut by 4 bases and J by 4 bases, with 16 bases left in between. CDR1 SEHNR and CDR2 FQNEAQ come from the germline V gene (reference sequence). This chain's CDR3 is CASSSEPAGSYGYTF. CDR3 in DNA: TGTGCCAGCAGCTCTGAACCCGCGGGTAGCTATGGCTACACCTTC.